Listed here are 27 T cell receptor beta chains from one sample, sequenced in a study of molecular identifiers for immune sequencing clone quantification. MiXCR, applied by TCRdb to the PCR reads, yields one record per CDR3 protein. The data show under 650,000 distinct CDR3 sequences, around 20% seen once. The specimen sequenced was naive CD8+ T cells from blood, with Jurkat cell RNA spiked in. Subset here: FACS-sorted CD8+CD4-CCR7+CD45RA+ naive T cells. The receptor set was obtained from a human donor in good health. Some libraries in this study had Jurkat cell RNA spiked in.

The chain employs TRBV7-6 and TRBJ2-7; 8 bases fit TRBD2. The V gene end was trimmed by 4 bases and the J gene end by 2 bases; junction bases not matched to a gene: 10. The V gene's germline CDR1 is SGHVS and CDR2 FNYEAQ. The CDR3 has 16 residues. CDR3 sequence: CASSSGAGESPYEQYF. The DNA of the CDR3 is TGTGCCAGCAGCTCGGGAGCGGGGGAGAGCCCCTACGAGCAGTACTTC.

This clonotype was found many times. This chain connects TRBV19 to TRBJ2-1, with TRBD1 matching over 7 bases. V shed 1 base, J shed 7 bases, and the junction held 1 base outside the gene matches. Germline V CDR1 and CDR2: LNHDA, SQIVND (reference sequence). The CDR3 spans 13 residues. CDR3 residues: CASSIGQGNEQFF. CDR3 nucleotide sequence: TGTGCCAGTAGTATAGGACAGGGTAATGAGCAGTTCTTC.

This clonotype was detected ten times or more. The DNA of the CDR3 is TGCAGTGCTAGAGACCGTAAAAGGTCAGCAGATACGCAGTATTTT. This encodes CSARDRKRSADTQYF. The V and J genes are TRBV20-1 and TRBJ2-3; D not certain. This CDR3 has 15 residues. Germline CDR1 DFQATT, CDR2 SNEGSKA (reference sequence). The V end lost 0 bases, the J end lost 4 bases, and 14 bases lay between the germline ends.

Comment on this clonotype: This sequence may be a read error, since a much larger clone differs from it by one base. This chain uses TRBV27 with TRBJ1-1, with 8 bases lining up with TRBD1. V lost 4 bases and J lost 6; bases outside the gene matches: 10. The germline CDR1 and CDR2 sequences are MNHEY and SMNVEV (reference sequence). This CDR3 contains 15 residues. CDR3 DNA sequence: TGTGCCAGCAGTTCATCGTCGACAGGGGCGGCTGAAGCTTTCTTT. Encoded protein: CASSSSSTGAAEAFF.

This clonotype was seen at least ten times. The chain is built from TRBV28 and TRBJ1-4, with 7 bases lining up with TRBD1. V shed 2 bases and J 7 bases; nucleotides not matched to a gene: 4. This CDR3 contains 14 residues. In germline, CDR1 is MDHEN, CDR2 SYDVKM. CDR3 DNA sequence: TGTGCCAGCAGTTTAAGGGGGCTTGGTGAAAAACTGTTTTTT. It translates to CASSLRGLGEKLFF.

This clonotype has at least ten counts. The rearrangement joins TRBV30 to TRBJ2-1; tentatively, D is TRBD2 (6 bases). The germline gives CDR1 GTSNPN, CDR2 SVGIG (reference sequence). Trimming took off 2 bases at V and 12 bases at J, with 17 bases between the two ends. This CDR3 region has 13 residues. The CDR3 reads CAWSPGTWRGQFF. CDR3 sequence (DNA): TGTGCCTGGAGTCCTGGGACCTGGAGGGGGCAGTTCTTC.

A few counts support this clonotype. This chain joins TRBV5-4 and TRBJ2-1; D might be TRBD2 (5 bases). Germline V lookup: CDR1 SGHNT, CDR2 YYREEE (reference sequence). Trimming cost V 5 bases and J 0 bases, with 12 bases left between them. This CDR3 region has 15 residues. The CDR3 loop is CASSGLQSSYNEQFF. The CDR3 DNA reads TGTGCCAGCAGTGGACTTCAGAGCTCCTACAATGAGCAGTTCTTC.

In this sample, this clonotype turned up many times. This sequence joins TRBV21-1 and TRBJ2-3; the table's D call, TRBD1, has no DNA check behind it. TRBV21-1 is recorded as a pseudogene. The CDR3 spans 16 residues. DNA for the CDR3: TGTGCCAGCAGCACGAGACAGGGAATCCGCACAGATACGCAGTATTTT. Translating it yields CASSTRQGIRTDTQYF.

J is TRBJ2-2 and V is TRBV19; D not resolved. There are 12 residues in the CDR3. Trimming took off 4 bases at V and 3 bases at J, with 3 bases between the two ends. The germline gives CDR1 LNHDA, CDR2 SQIVND (reference sequence). As DNA, the CDR3 is TGTGCCAGTAGTACCCACACCGGGGAGCTGTTTTTT. It is translated as CASSTHTGELFF.

There are many counts of this clonotype. The gene calls are TRBV28 and TRBJ1-1; D ambiguous. Per the germline V gene, CDR1 is MDHEN and CDR2 is SYDVKM. V was shortened by 6 bases and J by 5 bases, with 19 bases between the two germline ends. CDR3 length equals 15 residues. The CDR3 DNA is TGTGCCAGCAGGTTTTCACACAAATACGGGACTGAAGCTTTCTTT. Translation: CASRFSHKYGTEAFF. The full variable domain, its missing parts supplied by reference TRBV28 and TRBJ1-1, is DVKVTQSSRYLVKRTGEKVFLECVQDMDHENMFWYRQDPGLGLRLIYFSYDVKMKEKGDIPEGYSVSREKKERFSLILESASTNQTSMYLCASRFSHKYGTEAFFGQGTRLTVV.

Note on this clonotype: This clone may be a read error of a much larger clone one base away. This sequence joins TRBV7-9 and TRBJ2-7; 9 bases fit TRBD2. Unmatched junction bases numbered 10, after V lost 4 bases and J lost 3 bases. Per germline, CDR1 SEHNR and CDR2 FQNEAQ (reference sequence). The CDR3 is 16 amino acids. The CDR3 DNA follows: TGTGCCAGCAGCTCCATAGCGGGAGATGGGGGCTACGAGCAGTACTTC. It translates to CASSSIAGDGGYEQYF.

This clonotype occurred a few times. The rearrangement links TRBV19 to TRBJ2-1; tentative D call: TRBD2 (5 bases). This CDR3 comprises 15 residues. Germline values: CDR1 LNHDA, CDR2 SQIVND (reference sequence). The V end was cut by 3 bases, the J end by 2 bases, with 11 bases between. The chain's CDR3 is CASSIGAAPYNEQFF. The CDR3 DNA reads TGTGCCAGTAGTATTGGAGCGGCACCCTACAATGAGCAGTTCTTC.

About this clonotype itself: Possible read error: a much larger clone is one base away. The rearrangement joins TRBV27 to TRBJ1-1; D perhaps matches TRBD1 (6 bases). Trimming removed 2 bases from V and 3 bases from J, with 10 bases in between. CDR3 length equals 14 residues. Germline V CDR1 and CDR2: MNHEY, SMNVEV (reference sequence). The CDR3 spells CASSLRGTYTEAFF. The CDR3 nucleotides are TGTGCCAGCAGTTTAAGGGGGACCTACACTGAAGCTTTCTTT.

The V and J genes are TRBV4-1 and TRBJ2-3; 7 positions match TRBD2. Germline trimming cut 3 bases from V and 0 bases from J; bases unmatched to any gene: 9. The CDR3 extends over 17 amino acids. Per germline, CDR1 MGHRA and CDR2 YSYEKL. The CDR3 here is CASSHHPSGVSTDTQYF. For the CDR3, the DNA is TGCGCCAGCAGCCACCACCCTAGCGGAGTTAGCACAGATACGCAGTATTTT.

In DNA, the CDR3 is TGCGCCAGCAGCCAAGATGAGGAGGACCCCCCCTACAATGAGCAGTTCTTC. This sequence encodes CASSQDEEDPPYNEQFF. The V gene is TRBV4-3, the J gene TRBJ2-1, with a weak D call TRBD2 (5 bases). V shed 0 bases and J shed 2 bases, with 14 bases lying between them. The CDR3 spans 17 residues. CDR1 LGHNA and CDR2 YSLEER come from the germline V gene.

This clonotype was picked up many times. The CDR3 DNA is TGTGCCAGCAGCTTTTGGGATGAGCAGTTCTTC. This translates into CASSFWDEQFF. The chain joins TRBV7-2 to TRBJ2-1; D unclear. The V end was cut by 3 bases, the J end by 8 bases, with 5 bases between. The CDR3 totals 11 residues. Germline V gives CDR1 SGHTA, CDR2 FQGNSA.

On this clonotype: The germline gene is not matched at one end of the junction; a read error may be the cause. V is TRBV6-5 and J is TRBJ2-7; TRBD1 aligns across 11 bases. CDR3 size: 15 residues. From germline, CDR1 is MNHEY and CDR2 SVGAGI. The CDR3 DNA sequence: TGTGCCGGCAGCCGGACAGGGGGCCTAGCCGGCGAGCAGTACTTC. This codes for CAGSRTGGLAGEQYF.

Ten or more counts support this clonotype. The V call is TRBV6-2 or TRBV6-3, the J call TRBJ1-5; TRBD1 matches 7 bases. The CDR3 length is 15 residues. Looked up from germline, CDR1 is MNHEY and CDR2 is SVGEGT. The junction had 8 bases not matched to a gene; V was cut back by 7 bases and J by 2 bases. The CDR3 DNA follows: TGTGCCAGCACTTCCAGGGGGGTGGGCAATCAGCCCCAGCATTTT. This gives the protein CASTSRGVGNQPQHF.

V usage is TRBV7-9 and J usage is TRBJ2-5; D is perhaps TRBD1 (7 bases). The CDR3 sequence is 14 residues long. Germline CDR1 and CDR2: SEHNR and FQNEAQ (reference sequence). Trimming removed 7 bases from V and 3 bases from J, with 15 bases in between. This CDR3 is CASTPGGSEETQYF. The CDR3 DNA is TGTGCCAGCACCCCAGGGGGGTCCGAAGAGACCCAGTACTTC.

The J gene is TRBJ1-2, the V gene TRBV7-9; 9 bases match TRBD1. Germline CDR1 reads SEHNR; CDR2 reads FQNEAQ (reference sequence). The CDR3 is 14 amino acids. V dropped 0 bases and J dropped 10; count of bases not matched to a gene: 6. The CDR3 is CASSLAGTGFHYTF. CDR3 DNA sequence: TGTGCCAGCAGCTTAGCTGGGACAGGGTTCCACTACACCTTC.

V usage is TRBV4-3 and J usage is TRBJ2-7; no reliable D call. Germline V gene data show CDR1 as LGHNA and CDR2 as YSLEER. CDR3 length: 13 amino acids. Trimming removed 4 bases from V and 3 bases from J, with 10 bases in between. The CDR3 sequence: CASSPGRIYEQYF. The CDR3 bases are TGCGCCAGCAGCCCCGGACGGATCTACGAGCAGTACTTC.

This clonotype was seen a handful of times. The chain is built from TRBV6-2 or TRBV6-3 and TRBJ1-1, with 8 bases identical to TRBD1. V dropped 8 bases and J dropped 10; count of bases not matched to a gene: 9. The CDR3 runs 12 residues. The V gene's germline CDR1 is MNHEY and CDR2 SVGEGT. CDR3 in amino acids: CASGTQGGIAFF. The DNA of the CDR3 is TGTGCCAGCGGGACACAGGGGGGCATAGCTTTCTTT.

This clonotype was seen at least ten times. The chain links TRBV20-1 to TRBJ2-7, with a weak D call TRBD1 (5 bases). The CDR3 has 10 amino acids. Germline CDR1 and CDR2: DFQATT and SNEGSKA (reference sequence). V dropped 6 bases and J dropped 2 bases, with 5 bases sitting between them. CDR3 region: CSAGPYEQYF. As DNA, the CDR3 is TGCAGTGCGGGGCCCTACGAGCAGTACTTC.

About this clonotype: The missing conserved phenylalanine or tryptophan at the end of this CDR3 makes a read error likely. No DNA is shown, since the ends of the CDR3 on it are uncertain; the CDR3 is the one TCRdb lists. V usage is TRBV21-1 and J usage is TRBJ1-1; TRBD1, the D gene given by the table, was not confirmed from the DNA. TRBV21-1 is an annotated pseudogene. The CDR3 comprises 12 residues, both ends counted. The CDR3: CASSSQYPGAFS.

This clonotype was seen a single time. The chain is built from TRBV29-1 and TRBJ2-7, with D possibly TRBD1 on 6 matching bases. The assigned J gene may be wrong: the sequence end matches TRBJ2-1 better. The CDR3 has 15 amino acids. Germline V gene data show CDR1 as SQVTM and CDR2 as ANQGSEA. The CDR3, as DNA: TGCAGCGTTGAAGCAGCCGGGACACGGCCTAACGAGCAGTTCTTC. Translation: CSVEAAGTRPNEQFF.

This clonotype was seen ten or more times. The rearrangement joins TRBV30 to TRBJ2-7, with D perhaps TRBD1 or TRBD2 (5 bases each). V lost 0 bases to trimming and J lost 7 bases, with 13 bases between them. Germline V gene sequence: CDR1 GTSNPN, CDR2 SVGIG (reference sequence). The CDR3 is 13 amino acids. The DNA for the CDR3 is TGTGCCTGGAGTGTTCTCGGGGCTGGGGAGCAGTACTTC. Its translation: CAWSVLGAGEQYF.

This clonotype has more than one count but fewer than ten. This sequence joins TRBV15 and TRBJ1-1; D is possibly TRBD1 (5 bases). The CDR3 extends over 15 amino acids. The V end lost 5 bases, the J end lost 0 bases, and 13 bases lay between the germline ends. The germline gives CDR1 LNHNV, CDR2 YYDKDF (reference sequence). The CDR3 loop reads CATSEQGLLNTEAFF. In DNA form, the CDR3 reads TGTGCCACCAGCGAGCAGGGCTTACTGAACACTGAAGCTTTCTTT.